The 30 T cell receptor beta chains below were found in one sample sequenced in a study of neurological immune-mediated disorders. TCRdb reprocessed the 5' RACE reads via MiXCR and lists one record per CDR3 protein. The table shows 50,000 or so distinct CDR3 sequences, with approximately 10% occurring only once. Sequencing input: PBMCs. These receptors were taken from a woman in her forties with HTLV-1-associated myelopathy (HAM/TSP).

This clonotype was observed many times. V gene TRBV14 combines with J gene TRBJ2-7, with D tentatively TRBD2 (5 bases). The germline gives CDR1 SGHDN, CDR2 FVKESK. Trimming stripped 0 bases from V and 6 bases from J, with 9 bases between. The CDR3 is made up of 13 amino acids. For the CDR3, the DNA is TGTGCCAGCAGCCAAGAGAGGGAAGGCGAGCAGTACTTC. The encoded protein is CASSQEREGEQYF.

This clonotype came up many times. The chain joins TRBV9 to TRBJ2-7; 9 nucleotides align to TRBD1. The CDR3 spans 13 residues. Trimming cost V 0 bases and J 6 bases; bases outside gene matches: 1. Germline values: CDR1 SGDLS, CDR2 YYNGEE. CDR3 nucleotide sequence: TGTGCCAGCAGCGTAGACAGGGGGCGCGAGCAGTACTTC. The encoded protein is CASSVDRGREQYF.

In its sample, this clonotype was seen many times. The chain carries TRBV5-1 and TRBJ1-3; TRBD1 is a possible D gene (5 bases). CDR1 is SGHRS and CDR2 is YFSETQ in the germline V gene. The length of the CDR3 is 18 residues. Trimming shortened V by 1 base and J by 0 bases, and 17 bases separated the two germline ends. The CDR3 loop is CASSLREDGTYSGNTIYF. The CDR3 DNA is TGCGCCAGCAGCTTGCGGGAGGACGGGACTTACTCTGGAAACACCATATATTTT.

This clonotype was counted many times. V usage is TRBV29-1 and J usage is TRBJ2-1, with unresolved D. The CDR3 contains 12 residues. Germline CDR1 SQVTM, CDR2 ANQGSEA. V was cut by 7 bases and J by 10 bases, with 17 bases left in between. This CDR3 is CSALVANREQFF. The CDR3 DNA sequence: TGCAGCGCTCTGGTGGCAAACCGGGAGCAGTTCTTC.

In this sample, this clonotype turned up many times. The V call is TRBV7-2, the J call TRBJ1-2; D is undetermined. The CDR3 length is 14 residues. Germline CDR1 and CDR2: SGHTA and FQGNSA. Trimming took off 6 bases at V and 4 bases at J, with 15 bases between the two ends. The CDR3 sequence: CASSPGQNPYGYTF. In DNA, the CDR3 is TGTGCCAGCAGTCCTGGGCAGAACCCCTATGGCTACACCTTC.

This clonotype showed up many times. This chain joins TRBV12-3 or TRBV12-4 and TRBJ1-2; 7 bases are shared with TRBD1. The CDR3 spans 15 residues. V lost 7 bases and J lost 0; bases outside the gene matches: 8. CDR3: CASTSRQGANYGYTF. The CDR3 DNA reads TGTGCCAGCACCTCGCGACAGGGAGCTAACTATGGCTACACCTTC.

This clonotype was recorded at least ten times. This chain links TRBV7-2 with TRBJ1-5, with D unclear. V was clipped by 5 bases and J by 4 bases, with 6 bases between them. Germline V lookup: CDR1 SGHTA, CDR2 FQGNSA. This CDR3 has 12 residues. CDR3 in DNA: TGTGCCAGCAGCCGACTAAATCAGCCCCAGCATTTT. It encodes CASSRLNQPQHF.

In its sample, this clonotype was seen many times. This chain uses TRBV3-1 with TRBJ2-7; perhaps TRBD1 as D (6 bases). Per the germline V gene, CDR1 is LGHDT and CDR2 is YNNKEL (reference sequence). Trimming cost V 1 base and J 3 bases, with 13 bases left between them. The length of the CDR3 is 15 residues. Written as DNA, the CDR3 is TGTGCCAGCAGCCAAGGGGCGAGGGGGAGCTACGAGCAGTACTTC. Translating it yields CASSQGARGSYEQYF.

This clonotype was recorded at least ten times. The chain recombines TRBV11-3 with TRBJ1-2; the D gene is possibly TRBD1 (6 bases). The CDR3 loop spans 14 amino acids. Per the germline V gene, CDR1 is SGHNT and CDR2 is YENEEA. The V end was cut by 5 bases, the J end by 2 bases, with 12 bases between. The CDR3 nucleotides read TGTGCCAGCAGCCGCCGACAGGAAAACTATGGCTACACCTTC. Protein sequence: CASSRRQENYGYTF.

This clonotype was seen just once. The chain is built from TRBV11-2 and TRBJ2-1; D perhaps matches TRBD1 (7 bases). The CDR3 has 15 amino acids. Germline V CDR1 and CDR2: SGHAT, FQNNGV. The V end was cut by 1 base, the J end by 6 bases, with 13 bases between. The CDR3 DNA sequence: TGTGCCAGCAGCTTAGTCTTCCAGGGGGGCAATGAGCAGTTCTTC. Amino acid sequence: CASSLVFQGGNEQFF.

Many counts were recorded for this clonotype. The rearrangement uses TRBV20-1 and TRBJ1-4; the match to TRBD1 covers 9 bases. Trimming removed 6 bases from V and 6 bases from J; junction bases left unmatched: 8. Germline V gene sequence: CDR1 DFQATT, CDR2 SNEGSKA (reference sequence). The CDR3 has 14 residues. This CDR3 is CSAIPGQGDEKLFF. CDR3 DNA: TGCAGTGCAATCCCGGGACAGGGAGATGAAAAACTGTTTTTT.

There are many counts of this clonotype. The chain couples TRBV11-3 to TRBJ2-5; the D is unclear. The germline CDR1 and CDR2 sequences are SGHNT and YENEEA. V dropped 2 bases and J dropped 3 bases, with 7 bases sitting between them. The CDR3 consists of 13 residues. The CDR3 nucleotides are TGTGCCAGCAGCTTACCCTTTAAAGAGACCCAGTACTTC. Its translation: CASSLPFKETQYF.

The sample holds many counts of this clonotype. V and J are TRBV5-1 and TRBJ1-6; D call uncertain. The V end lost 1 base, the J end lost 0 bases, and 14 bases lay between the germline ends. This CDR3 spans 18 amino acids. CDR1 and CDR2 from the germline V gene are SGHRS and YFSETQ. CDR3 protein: CASSLLPTTSSYNSPLHF. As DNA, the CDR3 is TGCGCCAGCAGCTTGTTACCCACTACGAGCTCCTATAATTCACCCCTCCACTTT.

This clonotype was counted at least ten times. CDR3 DNA sequence: TGTGCCAGCAGCTCCTTGACTTTGAGTGAGCAGTTCTTC. It yields the protein CASSSLTLSEQFF. The chain combines TRBV7-2 with TRBJ2-1, with D uncertain. Germline V gene data show CDR1 as SGHTA and CDR2 as FQGNSA. Trimming took off 4 bases at V and 9 bases at J, with 13 bases between the two ends. The CDR3 length is 13 residues.

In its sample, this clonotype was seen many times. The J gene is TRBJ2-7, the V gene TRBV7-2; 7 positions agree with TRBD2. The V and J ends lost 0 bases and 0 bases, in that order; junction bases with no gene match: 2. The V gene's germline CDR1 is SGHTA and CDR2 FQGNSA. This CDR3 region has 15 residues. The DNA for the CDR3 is TGTGCCAGCAGCTTAGCGGGGGGGTACTCCTACGAGCAGTACTTC. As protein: CASSLAGGYSYEQYF.

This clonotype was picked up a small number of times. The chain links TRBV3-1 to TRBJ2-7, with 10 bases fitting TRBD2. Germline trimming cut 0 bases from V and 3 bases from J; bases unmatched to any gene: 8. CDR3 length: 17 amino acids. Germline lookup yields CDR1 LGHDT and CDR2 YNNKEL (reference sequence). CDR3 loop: CASSQDLVAGGHYEQYF. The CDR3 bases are TGTGCCAGCAGCCAAGATCTTGTAGCGGGGGGTCACTACGAGCAGTACTTC.

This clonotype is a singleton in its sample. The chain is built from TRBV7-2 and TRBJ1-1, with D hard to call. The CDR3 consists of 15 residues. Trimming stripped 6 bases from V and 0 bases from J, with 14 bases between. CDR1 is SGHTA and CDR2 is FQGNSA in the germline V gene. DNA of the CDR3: TGTGCCAGCAGAACGAGACCGGGCATGAACACTGAAGCTTTCTTT. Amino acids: CASRTRPGMNTEAFF.

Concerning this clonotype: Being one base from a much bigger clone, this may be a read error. The CDR3 DNA follows: TGTGCCAGCTCTGGGCGGCCGGCAGTAGGGGAGCTGTTTTTT. Its protein is CASSGRPAVGELFF. The V call is TRBV6-6, the J call TRBJ2-2; D is unclear. Germline CDR1 reads MNHNY; CDR2 reads SVGAGI (reference sequence). The CDR3 runs to 14 residues. V gave up 8 bases and J gave up 8 bases, with 18 bases separating them.

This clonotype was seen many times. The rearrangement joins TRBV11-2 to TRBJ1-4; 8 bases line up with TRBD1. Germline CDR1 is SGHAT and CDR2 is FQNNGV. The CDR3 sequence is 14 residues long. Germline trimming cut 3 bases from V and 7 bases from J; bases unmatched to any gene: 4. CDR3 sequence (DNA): TGTGCCAGCAGCTTCAGGGGGCTCGGTGAAAAACTGTTTTTT. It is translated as CASSFRGLGEKLFF.

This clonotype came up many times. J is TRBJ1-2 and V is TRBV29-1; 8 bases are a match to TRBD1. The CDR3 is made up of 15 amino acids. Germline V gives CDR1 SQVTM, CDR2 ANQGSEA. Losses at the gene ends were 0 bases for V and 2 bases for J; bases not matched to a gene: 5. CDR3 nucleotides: TGCAGCGTTGAAGACCTGGGACAGGAGAACTATGGCTACACCTTC. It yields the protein CSVEDLGQENYGYTF.

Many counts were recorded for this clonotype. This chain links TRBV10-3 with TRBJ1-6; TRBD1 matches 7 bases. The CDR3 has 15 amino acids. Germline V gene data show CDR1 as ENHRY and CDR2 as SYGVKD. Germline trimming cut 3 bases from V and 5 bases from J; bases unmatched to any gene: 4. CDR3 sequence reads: CAISERRGDNSPLHF. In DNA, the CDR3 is TGTGCCATCAGTGAACGCAGGGGGGATAATTCACCCCTCCACTTT.

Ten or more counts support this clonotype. The chain's CDR3 is CASSYPGTGLAFF. The CDR3 region has the DNA TGCGCCAGCAGCTATCCCGGGACAGGGCTAGCTTTCTTT. The chain couples TRBV5-1 to TRBJ1-1, with 9 bases aligning to TRBD1. This CDR3 has 13 residues. The J segment lost 10 bases and the V segment lost 3 bases, leaving 7 bases of the junction unmatched. The germline V gene encodes CDR1 SGHRS and CDR2 YFSETQ.

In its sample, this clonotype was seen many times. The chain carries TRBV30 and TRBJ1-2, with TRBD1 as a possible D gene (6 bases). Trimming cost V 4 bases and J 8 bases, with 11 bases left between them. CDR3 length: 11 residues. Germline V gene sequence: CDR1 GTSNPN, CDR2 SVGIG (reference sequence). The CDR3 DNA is TGTGCCTGGAAGGACAGATCCGGCTACACCTTC. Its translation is CAWKDRSGYTF.

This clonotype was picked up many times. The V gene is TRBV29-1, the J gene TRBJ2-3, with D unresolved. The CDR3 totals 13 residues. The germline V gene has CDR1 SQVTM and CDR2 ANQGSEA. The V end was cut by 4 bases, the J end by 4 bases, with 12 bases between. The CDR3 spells CSVGVSLSDTQYF. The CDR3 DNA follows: TGCAGCGTTGGCGTGTCCCTGTCAGATACGCAGTATTTT.

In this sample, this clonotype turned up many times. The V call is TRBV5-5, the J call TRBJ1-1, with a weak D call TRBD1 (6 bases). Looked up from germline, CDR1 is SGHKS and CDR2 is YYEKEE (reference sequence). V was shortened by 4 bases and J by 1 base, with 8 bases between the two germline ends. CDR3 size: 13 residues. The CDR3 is CASSTGPNTEAFF. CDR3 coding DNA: TGTGCCAGCAGCACAGGGCCGAACACTGAAGCTTTCTTT.

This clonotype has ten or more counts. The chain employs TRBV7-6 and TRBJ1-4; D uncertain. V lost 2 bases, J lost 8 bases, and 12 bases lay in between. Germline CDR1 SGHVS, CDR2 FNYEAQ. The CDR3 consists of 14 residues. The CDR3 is CASSLSGWNEKLFF. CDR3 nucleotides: TGTGCCAGCAGCTTATCGGGGTGGAACGAAAAACTGTTTTTT.

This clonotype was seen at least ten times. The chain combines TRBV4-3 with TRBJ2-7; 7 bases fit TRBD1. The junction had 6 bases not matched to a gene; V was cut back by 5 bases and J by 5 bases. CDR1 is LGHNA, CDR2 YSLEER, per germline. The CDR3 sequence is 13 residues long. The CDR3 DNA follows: TGCGCCAGCAGCGGGACAGTCGACCACGAGCAGTACTTC. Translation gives CASSGTVDHEQYF.

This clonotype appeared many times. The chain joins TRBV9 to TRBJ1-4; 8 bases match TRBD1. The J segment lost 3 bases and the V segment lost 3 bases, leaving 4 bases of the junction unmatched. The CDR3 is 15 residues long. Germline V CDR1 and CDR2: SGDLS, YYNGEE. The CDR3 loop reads CASSAWTGPNEKLFF. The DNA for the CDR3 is TGTGCCAGCAGCGCCTGGACAGGGCCTAATGAAAAACTGTTTTTT.

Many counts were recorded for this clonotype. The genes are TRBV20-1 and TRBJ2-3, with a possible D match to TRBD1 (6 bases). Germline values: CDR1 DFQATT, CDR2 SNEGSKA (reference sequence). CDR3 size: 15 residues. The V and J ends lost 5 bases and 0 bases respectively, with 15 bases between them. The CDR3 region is CSAEQGWGSTDTQYF. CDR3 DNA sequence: TGCAGTGCTGAACAGGGCTGGGGGAGCACAGATACGCAGTATTTT.

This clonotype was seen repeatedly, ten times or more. This chain's CDR3 is CASSSMGRIGNTIYF. In DNA form, the CDR3 reads TGTGCCAGCAGTTCCATGGGGAGAATTGGAAACACCATATATTTT. The V gene is TRBV12-3 or TRBV12-4, the J gene TRBJ1-3; D is uncertain. V was pared by 4 bases and J by 3 bases, with 13 bases between. The CDR3 contains 15 residues.